The clone carrying this T cell receptor (beta chain) occurred a few times. A single record per CDR3 protein comes from TCRdb applying MiXCR to the RT-PCR reads. The table has almost 700,000 distinct CDR3 sequences, approximately 15% seen once; the top ten hold 3.6%. V lost 3 bases and J lost 7; bases outside the gene matches: 5. The CDR3 sequence is 13 residues long. The germline CDR1 and CDR2 sequences are SGHTA and FQGNSA. The sample taken for sequencing was memory CD4+ T cells from blood. The rearrangement links TRBV7-2 to TRBJ1-2; TRBD1 aligns across 7 bases. This clonotype originated in a female donor in good health, serving as a healthy control. The chain's CDR3 is CASSLGRGVGYTF. Here the CDR3 DNA reads TGTGCCAGCAGCTTGGGCAGGGGGGTTGGCTACACCTTC.